This passage covers 8 T cell receptor beta chains from one sample sequenced in a study of T-cell reconstitution after alpha-beta-depleted transplantation in children. Researchers prepared the TCRbeta library using unique molecular identifiers, the study reports. TCRdb independently ran MiXCR on the PCR reads; one entry per CDR3 protein. The sample contains some 590,000 distinct CDR3 sequences, roughly a tenth of which appear only once. The sample in question was PBMCs from the stem cell graft donor, obtained from the stem cell graft. These TCRs come from a human donor who donated a stem cell graft to a child with acute myeloid leukemia.

This clonotype turned up a few times. The genes are TRBV19 and TRBJ1-5; 7 bases map to TRBD1. J was trimmed by 0 bases and V by 9 bases; bases with no gene match: 8. CDR3 length: 15 residues. CDR1 and CDR2 (germline): LNHDA, SQIVND (reference sequence). CDR3 protein: CASLQGGFSNQPQHF. In nucleotides, the CDR3 is TGTGCCAGCCTTCAAGGGGGCTTTAGCAATCAGCCCCAGCATTTT.

This clonotype has only a few counts. The rearrangement links TRBV11-2 to TRBJ1-2; perhaps TRBD1 as D (5 bases). The CDR3 sequence is 14 residues long. CDR1 is SGHAT, CDR2 FQNNGV, per germline. V shed 2 bases and J shed 5 bases, with 12 bases lying between them. CDR3 DNA sequence: TGTGCCAGCAGCTTACAGGGTTTTGGGTATGGCTACACCTTC. It is translated as CASSLQGFGYGYTF.

The rearrangement joins TRBV3-1 to TRBJ2-3; D unresolved. The CDR3 runs 15 residues. Germline V gives CDR1 LGHDT, CDR2 YNNKEL (reference sequence). V was pared by 0 bases and J by 1 base, with 8 bases between. CDR3 bases: TGTGCCAGCAGCCAAGATCTCGACCGCACAGATACGCAGTATTTT. Protein: CASSQDLDRTDTQYF.

This clonotype was detected many times. DNA of the CDR3: TGTGCCAGCAGCTTAGCGTCTAGCAACAATGAGCAGTTCTTC. Amino acids: CASSLASSNNEQFF. V usage is TRBV7-9 and J usage is TRBJ2-1; tentative D call: TRBD2 (5 bases). V was shortened by 0 bases and J by 5 bases, with 8 bases between the two germline ends. Germline values: CDR1 SEHNR, CDR2 FQNEAQ (reference sequence). The CDR3 has 14 amino acids.

The V call is TRBV29-1, the J call TRBJ2-5; D gene uncertain. Germline loops: CDR1 SQVTM, CDR2 ANQGSEA. The CDR3 has 13 amino acids. V lost 4 bases and J 1 base, leaving 10 bases between the germline ends. The CDR3 DNA is TGCAGCGTTGGAGGCGAAGTCCAAGAGACCCAGTACTTC. This gives the protein CSVGGEVQETQYF.

The chain joins TRBV6-1 to TRBJ2-3, with 11 bases identical to TRBD2. This CDR3 spans 18 amino acids. After removal of 5 bases from V and 0 bases from J, the junction contained 10 bases not matched to a gene. The germline V gene has CDR1 MNHNS and CDR2 SASEGT. The DNA for the CDR3 is TGTGCCAGCAGTCGGGCCGGGACTAGCGGAACTAGCACAGATACGCAGTATTTT. Encoded protein: CASSRAGTSGTSTDTQYF.

The rearrangement joins TRBV5-1 to TRBJ2-1; D possibly corresponds to TRBD2 (5 bases). The CDR3 sequence is 14 residues long. V shed 6 bases and J shed 1 base, with 11 bases lying between them. Per germline, CDR1 SGHRS and CDR2 YFSETQ. CDR3 nucleotides: TGCGCCAGCAAAGAAGCGGAGTCCTACAATGAGCAGTTCTTC. As protein: CASKEAESYNEQFF.

The chain recombines TRBV7-9 with TRBJ2-1; D call uncertain. Trimming removed 5 bases from V and 4 bases from J, with 15 bases in between. This CDR3 contains 15 residues. The germline gives CDR1 SEHNR, CDR2 FQNEAQ (reference sequence). DNA for the CDR3: TGTGCCAGCAGCCCCTCCCGCGGACCTTACAATGAGCAGTTCTTC. Encoded protein: CASSPSRGPYNEQFF.